This T cell receptor (beta chain) comes out of a study of T cell repertoires in cytomegalovirus infection. TCRdb re-analysed the reads in MiXCR, keeping a single row per CDR3 protein. The data hold roughly 500,000 distinct CDR3 sequences, with about 39% observed a single time. Notes on this clonotype: Its target is unknown.

V was shortened by 5 bases and J by 7 bases, with 18 bases between the two germline ends. This CDR3 has 15 amino acids. Germline assignment: CDR1 LNHDA and CDR2 SQIVND (reference sequence). This TCR came from a human donor in good health (CMV status not recorded). Some clones in this sample may be carry-over from other donors' samples. This chain joins TRBV19 and TRBJ2-1; tentatively, D is TRBD1 (6 bases). This specimen consisted of cultured PBMCs, obtained from culture after CMV antigen stimulation. The DNA for the CDR3 is TGTGCCAGTAGTGAACAGGGTTCCTCTCGTAATGAGCAGTTCTTC. Translating it yields CASSEQGSSRNEQFF.